The 26 T cell receptor beta chains listed next were all sequenced from one sample in a study of naive and memory T cell subsets. Four PCR rounds used nested alpha and beta constant region primers plus the SP2 primer. One entry per CDR3 protein, called by TCRdb with MiXCR from the 5' RACE reads. The table shows tens of thousands of distinct CDR3 sequences, with less than 10% occurring only once. TCR cDNA received a 3' ligated oligonucleotide that carried a UMI. Every receptor here comes from a female donor in good health.

This clonotype was counted only a few times. The chain has TRBV5-8 and TRBJ2-3; possibly TRBD1 or TRBD2 for D (5 bases each). This CDR3 comprises 14 residues. The V end lost 5 bases, the J end lost 2 bases, and 12 bases lay between the germline ends. Per germline, CDR1 SGHTS and CDR2 YDEGEE. The DNA for the CDR3 is TGTGCCAGCAGTGTGACGGGGCCCACAGATACGCAGTATTTT. It encodes CASSVTGPTDTQYF.

This rearrangement joins TRBV12-3 or TRBV12-4 to TRBJ2-7; 11 nucleotides agree with TRBD2. Trimming took 6 bases from V and 3 from J; bases not matched to a gene: 7. There are 15 residues in the CDR3. In DNA, the CDR3 is TGTGCCAGCAGCTTACCGGGACTAGCGGTCTACGAGCAGTACTTC. As protein: CASSLPGLAVYEQYF.

This clonotype came up many times. The rearrangement joins TRBV5-6 to TRBJ2-1; D tentatively fits TRBD1 or TRBD2 (5 bases each). CDR3 length: 14 residues. CDR1 SGHDT and CDR2 YYEEEE come from the germline V gene. The germline V and J ends were trimmed by 2 bases and 7 bases, with 13 bases remaining between them. The CDR3, as DNA: TGTGCCAGCAGCTTAACCGGGACGAGGAATGAGCAGTTCTTC. Translation gives CASSLTGTRNEQFF. Looking up the rest from reference TRBV5-6 and TRBJ2-1 gives the full variable domain: DAGVTQSPTHLIKTRGQQVTLRCSPKSGHDTVSWYQQALGQGPQFIFQYYEEEERQRGNFPDRFSGHQFPNYSSELNVNALLLGDSALYLCASSLTGTRNEQFFGPGTRLTVL.

The chain links TRBV11-2 to TRBJ2-1, with no clear D. Trimming took off 0 bases at V and 4 bases at J, with 7 bases between the two ends. The CDR3 has 14 amino acids. Germline V gene sequence: CDR1 SGHAT, CDR2 FQNNGV. Here the CDR3 DNA reads TGTGCCAGCAGCTTAGAGCTCAGGTACAATGAGCAGTTCTTC. Its translation is CASSLELRYNEQFF.

This clonotype came up many times. The gene calls are TRBV5-1 and TRBJ2-7; D not resolved. CDR3 length equals 13 residues. Per the germline V gene, CDR1 is SGHRS and CDR2 is YFSETQ. Trimming took 0 bases from V and 3 from J, leaving 7 bases between them. The CDR3 DNA reads as TGCGCCAGCAGCTTGGACTTCAACTACGAGCAGTACTTC. As protein: CASSLDFNYEQYF.

This clonotype was recorded a few times. The genes are TRBV6-6 and TRBJ2-7; possible D gene TRBD1, 6 bases. This CDR3 comprises 16 residues. From germline, CDR1 is MNHNY and CDR2 SVGAGI (reference sequence). Between the trimmed V and J ends, which lost 7 bases and 0 bases, there was a span of 19 bases. CDR3 loop: CASNPLGAGDSYEQYF. The CDR3 DNA sequence: TGTGCCAGCAATCCGCTTGGTGCAGGGGACTCCTACGAGCAGTACTTC.

This clonotype was picked up many times. V and J are TRBV11-1 and TRBJ1-1; possibly TRBD1 for D (6 bases). The CDR3 runs to 15 residues. V was clipped by 5 bases and J by 4 bases, with 17 bases between them. In germline, CDR1 is SGHAT, CDR2 FQDESV (reference sequence). The CDR3 region has the DNA TGTGCCAGCAGCCCGATGGCAGGGGTGGGCACTGAAGCTTTCTTT. It translates to CASSPMAGVGTEAFF. The complete variable domain, with remaining parts taken from reference TRBV11-1 and TRBJ1-1, reads EAEVAQSPRYKITEKSQAVAFWCDPISGHATLYWYRQILGQGPELLVQFQDESVVDDSQLPKDRFSAERLKGVDSTLKIQPAELGDSAMYLCASSPMAGVGTEAFFGQGTRLTVV.

This chain links TRBV28 with TRBJ1-4; tentatively, D is TRBD1 (5 bases). Germline loops: CDR1 MDHEN, CDR2 SYDVKM. Trimming took off 2 bases at V and 10 bases at J, with 17 bases between the two ends. The CDR3 consists of 15 residues. The chain's CDR3 is CASSLGGRVFGKLFF. The CDR3 nucleotides read TGTGCCAGCAGTTTAGGTGGCAGGGTTTTCGGAAAACTGTTTTTT.

This clonotype was detected ten times or more. This chain links TRBV2 with TRBJ1-3; D remains unclear. Germline CDR1 and CDR2: SNHLY and FYNNEI. V lost 5 bases to trimming and J lost 0 bases, with 8 bases between them. There are 14 residues in the CDR3. CDR3 sequence reads: CASSSTVSGNTIYF. CDR3 DNA: TGTGCCAGCAGTAGTACCGTCTCTGGAAACACCATATATTTT.

This clonotype has at least ten counts. This sequence joins TRBV3-1 and TRBJ2-3, with 9 bases that match TRBD2. Germline-derived CDR1 and CDR2 are LGHDT and YNNKEL (reference sequence). This CDR3 is built from 15 residues. J was trimmed by 6 bases and V by 1 base; bases with no gene match: 5. Here the CDR3 DNA reads TGTGCCAGCAGCCAAGGTTCAGCGGGAGGCGATACGCAGTATTTT. Its protein is CASSQGSAGGDTQYF.

In its sample, this clonotype was seen many times. The chain joins TRBV6-6 to TRBJ1-6, with 7 bases identical to TRBD1. Unmatched junction bases numbered 4, after V lost 5 bases and J lost 6 bases. Germline V lookup: CDR1 MNHNY, CDR2 SVGAGI (reference sequence). This CDR3 contains 14 residues. The CDR3 loop reads CASSRDRVNSPLHF. CDR3 DNA sequence: TGTGCCAGCAGTCGAGACAGGGTTAATTCACCCCTCCACTTT.

The rearrangement joins TRBV12-3 or TRBV12-4 to TRBJ2-7, with D hard to call. CDR3 length: 15 residues. V gave up 5 bases and J gave up 0 bases, with 14 bases separating them. The CDR3 bases are TGTGCCAGCAGTCCAACACTGGACCGCTCCTACGAGCAGTACTTC. Its translation: CASSPTLDRSYEQYF.

This chain uses TRBV6-5 with TRBJ2-7, with D possibly matching TRBD1 (5 bases). This CDR3 is built from 13 residues. The V gene's germline CDR1 is MNHEY and CDR2 SVGAGI. Trimming left V 8 bases short and J 3 bases short, with 14 bases between. The CDR3 spells CASLATDSYEQYF. The CDR3 DNA reads TGTGCCAGCCTTGCGACAGATAGCTACGAGCAGTACTTC.

This clonotype has more than one count but fewer than ten. The rearrangement joins TRBV27 to TRBJ2-2; TRBD1 matches 8 bases. The CDR3 runs to 13 residues. The V and J ends lost 5 bases and 7 bases, in that order; junction bases with no gene match: 3. Germline V gene data show CDR1 as MNHEY and CDR2 as SMNVEV (reference sequence). The CDR3 nucleotides are TGTGCCAGCAGTATAACAGGGGGCGGGGAGCTGTTTTTT. Translating it yields CASSITGGGELFF.

This clonotype was picked up many times. The gene calls are TRBV6-5 and TRBJ1-1; 7 bases are a match to TRBD1. CDR1 and CDR2 (germline): MNHEY, SVGAGI. This CDR3 region has 17 residues. V lost 8 bases and J lost 1; bases outside the gene matches: 16. The CDR3 protein is CASRYYQGGTKNTEAFF. The DNA of the CDR3 is TGTGCCAGCCGATACTATCAGGGGGGCACTAAGAACACTGAAGCTTTCTTT.

The CDR3 bases are TGTGCCAGCAGTGTATACGGGACTAGCGGGCCAACGACTACTAGCCCCAAAAACATTCAGTACTTC. As protein: CASSVYGTSGPTTTSPKNIQYF. The chain joins TRBV6-1 to TRBJ2-4, with TRBD2 matching 12 bases. The germline V gene has CDR1 MNHNS and CDR2 SASEGT. The CDR3 loop spans 22 amino acids. V shed 4 bases and J 2 bases; nucleotides not matched to a gene: 21.

Ten or more counts support this clonotype. The rearrangement uses TRBV28 and TRBJ2-7; D unresolved. Germline V gene sequence: CDR1 MDHEN, CDR2 SYDVKM. The CDR3 runs 10 residues. Trimming cost V 6 bases and J 2 bases, with 2 bases left between them. The CDR3 reads CASSAYEQYF. DNA for the CDR3: TGTGCCAGCAGCGCCTACGAGCAGTACTTC.

This clonotype was seen a handful of times. The chain couples TRBV5-6 to TRBJ1-5; a weak D match, TRBD1 (6 bases). Looked up from germline, CDR1 is SGHDT and CDR2 is YYEEEE. The CDR3 consists of 16 residues. The V and J ends lost 1 base and 0 bases respectively, with 11 bases between them. CDR3: CASSLRGQYSNQPQHF. The CDR3 nucleotides are TGTGCCAGCAGCTTGCGGGGGCAGTATAGCAATCAGCCCCAGCATTTT.

This clonotype has a count of ten or more. The rearrangement uses TRBV29-1 and TRBJ1-3; the D gene is possibly TRBD1 (5 bases). The CDR3 covers 14 residues. Trimming cost V 2 bases and J 4 bases, with 12 bases left between them. In germline, CDR1 is SQVTM, CDR2 ANQGSEA. CDR3 DNA sequence: TGCAGCGTTGAAAGTGAAGGGGCAGGAAACACCATATATTTT. It translates to CSVESEGAGNTIYF.

This clonotype was observed many times. The genes are TRBV12-3 or TRBV12-4 and TRBJ1-2; D is ambiguous. This CDR3 is built from 13 residues. Trimming stripped 5 bases from V and 3 bases from J, with 10 bases between. The CDR3, as DNA: TGTGCCAGCAGTCCAAGTTCCCACTATGGCTACACCTTC. As protein: CASSPSSHYGYTF.

The chain is built from TRBV10-3 and TRBJ2-1, with D possibly matching TRBD1 (5 bases). The V gene's germline CDR1 is ENHRY and CDR2 SYGVKD. The CDR3 consists of 14 residues. Trimming left V 4 bases short and J 3 bases short, with 10 bases between. The CDR3, as DNA: TGTGCCATCAGTGTAGACAGTTACTACAATGAGCAGTTCTTC. This sequence encodes CAISVDSYYNEQFF.

The chain is built from TRBV28 and TRBJ1-2, with 9 bases lining up with TRBD1. The CDR3 contains 16 residues. The ends lost 6 bases at V and 8 bases at J; junction bases unmatched: 16. In germline, CDR1 is MDHEN, CDR2 SYDVKM. CDR3 nucleotide sequence: TGTGCCAGCAGGCCATCCTCGGGACAGGGTTTAGGGGGCTACACCTTC. Amino acids: CASRPSSGQGLGGYTF.

This clonotype occurred many times. V gene TRBV30 combines with J gene TRBJ2-1; 10 positions match TRBD2. The ends lost 2 bases at V and 6 bases at J; junction bases unmatched: 10. Germline V gives CDR1 GTSNPN, CDR2 SVGIG (reference sequence). CDR3 size: 16 residues. CDR3 nucleotides: TGTGCCTGGAGTTCTACCCTAGCGGGAGATGTCAATGAGCAGTTCTTC. This gives the protein CAWSSTLAGDVNEQFF.

A single count supports this clonotype. The V gene is TRBV6-1, the J gene TRBJ2-5; 14 bases are shared with TRBD2. CDR1 and CDR2 (germline): MNHNS, SASEGT. J gave up 5 bases and V 2 bases, and 7 bases lay outside the gene matches. This CDR3 is built from 17 residues. For the CDR3, the DNA is TGTGCCAGCAGTGAAAGGGGACTAGCGGGAGCCGGGGAGACCCAGTACTTC. As protein: CASSERGLAGAGETQYF.

The chain carries TRBV5-1 and TRBJ2-1; 7 bases map to TRBD2. Germline V gives CDR1 SGHRS, CDR2 YFSETQ. This CDR3 is 18 amino acids long. The junction had 27 bases not matched to a gene; V was cut back by 4 bases and J by 14 bases. The CDR3 reads CASSLGLFSSTTGLIKFF. Here the CDR3 DNA reads TGCGCCAGCAGCCTGGGACTATTTTCTTCAACCACCGGACTAATCAAGTTCTTC.

This clonotype occurred a few times. The chain employs TRBV14 and TRBJ2-7, with unresolved D. The V end lost 1 base, the J end lost 2 bases, and 9 bases lay between the germline ends. This CDR3 contains 14 residues. Germline CDR1 is SGHDN and CDR2 is FVKESK. CDR3: CASSQVAQAYEQYF. The CDR3 DNA sequence: TGTGCCAGCAGCCAAGTAGCACAAGCCTACGAGCAGTACTTC.